This entry concerns a single T cell receptor beta chain. The antigen it recognizes is unknown. Per-nucleotide qualities are absent, and no much larger clonotype sits a single base away. This sample stems from a study of cytomegalovirus exposure and HLA in healthy donors (dated by TCRdb to about 2017). Regarding the research as a whole: An earlier analysis of approximately 600 of the donors reported about 250 Gb of sequence data and about 100 million unique TCR beta sequences from 190 million or so T cells. Around 320 gigabases of sequencing data and some 85 million unique TCR sequences were included in an early release covering roughly 700 HLA-typed donors. The genetic ancestry cluster associated with self-reported Caucasian donors included 65% to 90% of the 398 genotyped donors. The study aimed to test whether signatures of past pathogen exposure could be identified by cataloging public T cell receptors. Using immunosequencing, the study profiled T cell repertoires from 640 or so subjects and related those repertoires to cytomegalovirus serostatus. Besides the first cohort of approximately 670 subjects, a separate validation cohort made up of roughly 120 different subjects was used. The study combined high-throughput TCR immunosequencing, statistical association of individual TCRs with disease status, and machine learning to predict cytomegalovirus infection status. In a later analysis, previously published TCR beta repertoires from 670 or so donors were re-analyzed and high-resolution HLA genotyping was added so that TCR occurrence patterns could be studied. Rather than drawing on any new phenotypic data, the later analysis identified candidate immune exposures from TCR beta sequences and the way those sequences occurred across donors. In an earlier analysis of a few hundred of the donors, high-throughput TCR beta sequencing was used to judge whether each TCR beta V gene segment behaved as functional or pseudogenic. Donor age, sex, ethnicity and CMV serostatus were compiled together with the repertoire data. A later genetic analysis took genome-wide SNP genotypes for about 55% of the 666 donors and used that subset as a discovery cohort. Every repertoire in the discovery cohort had been generated on one and the same sequencing platform. Both class I and class II loci were covered by HLA typing, at four-digit resolution. Typing coverage differed by locus: A, B, C, DRB1 and DQB1 were typed in roughly 629-630 donors, DQA1 in about 550, DPA1 in roughly 590, and DPB1 in just under 490. Four or five DR-DQ haplotypes were handled as single units for association and clustering because linkage in the cohort was strong. On average, roughly 250,000 unique TCR beta nucleotide sequences were sequenced per donor among roughly 430 genotyped donors of the cohort, with roughly 18% of those sequences being non-productive. The paper's findings and limits, for the study overall: For the cohort, immune exposure information was limited to CMV serostatus. The 87-base-pair reads could not distinguish some IMGT-functional V segments, including TRBV6-2 and TRBV6-3, so those segments were excluded. According to the authors, the approach could potentially be generalized to other disease states and immunological phenotypes. When HLA alleles, especially DR and DQ, strongly co-occurred, attributing TCR associations to individual alleles was difficult. Most TCR sequences were seen in very few donors, while some public TCRs were found in many individuals. Because HLA typing was unavailable for some donors at each locus, only the typed subset was used in association tests. A later genetic analysis reported fewer N-insertions in productive TCRs among donors in an Asian-associated ancestry cluster than the roughly 700-donor mean. In an earlier analysis of fewer than 700 of the donors, most TCR beta V segments appeared in productive rearrangements about 87% or about 30% of the time, broadly matching IMGT annotations. Because counts were too low, 15 to 20 rarely observed V segments, including chromosome 9 orphons, were excluded from the earlier analysis of 587 of the donors. A further reported finding was that TCR beta sequences accurately predicted the HLA-A and HLA-B alleles for most subjects in the first cohort. In a later analysis, TCR association rates were found to vary across HLA loci, with the most associated TCRs seen for DRB1 alleles and the fewest for HLA-C alleles. The classifier was reported to diagnose cytomegalovirus status with high specificity and sensitivity in both the original and validation cohorts. The study listed approximately 150 TCR beta chains as associated with cytomegalovirus. Three of the identified cytomegalovirus-associated TCR beta chains were confirmed in vitro to be specific for cytomegalovirus antigens. A later analysis found that most CMV-associated TCR beta chains appeared HLA-restricted, with HLA associations seemingly driven largely by CMV exposure. Correlated functional status among segregating V segments might reflect linkage disequilibrium, but an unknown experimental factor could not be ruled out. In a later analysis, HLA-associated TCR beta chains were found to be more clonally expanded and to have lower generation probabilities than equally common non-associated chains. In a later analysis, about 16,000 TCR beta sequences were associated with specific HLA alleles at a false discovery rate of 0.05. According to a later analysis, parvovirus B19, influenza, CMV and Epstein-Barr virus appeared linked to several top co-occurrence clusters. A cluster of highly shared sequence variants was judged likely to be a technical artifact of the sequencing pipeline. Sequencing depth was assumed to be roughly uniform across donors in the presence/absence analyses, though that assumption may not hold. A later genetic analysis associated a missense DCLRE1C variant with V-gene and J-gene trimming of TCR beta chains, and an independent cohort replicated the association. The cohort was sequenced for TCR beta chains only, and without alpha or paired-chain data the features that could be detected were limited.

The cohort consisted of some 730 healthy bone marrow donors. At the time of sampling, every cohort member was nominally healthy, though immune exposures that went unrecorded were likely present. The donor was CMV seronegative and belonged to the group of 352 seronegative cohort members. Each donor provided a peripheral blood sample, and peripheral blood mononuclear cells were used for TCR beta sequencing. Genomic DNA extraction from the blood cell samples was performed with the Qiagen DNeasy Blood Extraction Kit. Trimming costs V 4 bases and J 3 bases, and their ends lie 14 bases apart. The CDR3 holds 15 amino acids from the cysteine to the phenylalanine. Only the CDR3 DNA stays, 45 bases, in frame from base 1. From the germline V gene, CDR1 is SGDLS and CDR2 is YYNGEE. The library was produced with the immunoSEQ multiplex PCR assay. A mixture of 60 forward primers for TCR Vbeta segments and 13 reverse primers for TCR Jbeta segments was used in the multiplex PCR. A multiplex PCR assay on genomic DNA amplified the CDR3 region of rearranged TCR beta genes. Amplified TCR beta libraries were sequenced as 87-base-pair reads on the Illumina HiSeq System. The original pipeline was this. A later analysis tallied 75 million to 95 million unique TCR beta chains across the 666 repertoires, and around 9.9 million of those chains were shared by two or more donors. Raw reads were error-corrected and collapsed into unique sequences with a nearest-neighbor algorithm that merged closely related sequences to remove PCR and sequencing errors. CDR3 sequences were aligned to IMGT reference sequences to assign V, D and J gene segments. For a sequence to be retained, at least a six-nucleotide match to both a V gene segment and a J gene segment was required. A rearrangement was called productive if the CDR3 had no stop codons and remained in frame with V and J, and every other rearrangement was called non-productive. CDR3 was defined by IMGT convention, running from the second conserved V-encoded cysteine to the conserved J-encoded phenylalanine. Sequences without an unambiguous match to a single V gene segment were excluded from the earlier analysis of 587 of the donors. An earlier analysis of 500 to 700 of the donors classified V segments as functional when productive rearrangements were above 56.7% and as segregating when the standard deviation between donors was above 5%. A statistical classification framework was built for diagnosing cytomegalovirus status from the catalog of TCR beta chain sequences. A later analysis assigned V and J genes by comparing TCR nucleotide sequences with IMGT/GENE-DB human TR gene sequences. In a later analysis, CDR3 sequences and most-parsimonious VDJ recombination scenarios were assigned using the TCRdist pipeline. In a later analysis, each TCR beta chain was defined by its CDR3 amino acid sequence together with its V-gene family, and reads lacking a unique V-gene family were excluded. A later analysis removed over 500 highly shared, low-generation-probability nucleotide sequences to deal with suspected cross-contamination and a sequencing artifact. A later analysis calculated a clonal expansion index for each public chain from normalized within-repertoire ranks of inferred template counts. In a later analysis, generation probabilities were computed using a VDJ recombination model fitted to out-of-frame rearrangements, and the results were checked against IGoR. In a later analysis, TCR-TCR, TCR-HLA and TCR-CMV co-occurrence was scored with hypergeometric tests, and a repertoire-size bias correction was applied to TCR pairs. In a later analysis, false discovery rates were estimated by permuting HLA or CMV assignments 20 times. In a later analysis, co-occurring TCRs were grouped with DBSCAN, and TCRdist sequence similarity was added when clustering was performed within HLA-allele-positive subsets. For co-occurrence clustering, repertoires with fewer than 30,000 or more than 120,000 public chains were excluded, along with roughly 5 repertoires with anomalous nucleotide sharing. What TCRdb holds here is the immuneACCESS table cut down to in-frame rearrangements. Part of the clones is not present; checked against another copy, under half of the missing clones reflect an unresolved V gene, and the others are unexplained. From that table come the V and J calls and clone size; the DNA was used to work out D and trimming. The sample data list some 120,000 clones, and 80% of these were observed just once. In total, the top ten clones hold more than 2.5% of the sample.

Sequencing used PBMCs. The rearrangement joined TRBV9 to TRBJ2-1; a tentative D match to TRBD1 spans 5 bases. This TCR was sampled from a male donor in good health and CMV-seronegative. The nucleotides read TGTGCCAGCAGCACAAGGGGCTTAGGCTACAATGAGCAGTTCTTC. It codes for CASSTRGLGYNEQFF.